This T cell receptor (beta chain) is drawn from a study of cytomegalovirus exposure and HLA in healthy donors. Broader study findings: Highest at DRB1 and lowest at HLA-C, TCR association rates differed among HLA loci in a later analysis.

In regard to this clone: What it binds is not known.

The trim removed 4 bases at V and 6 bases at J, leaving 3 bases unmatched. Germline CDR1 SNHLY, CDR2 FYNNEI. The length of the CDR3 is 15 residues. Use of 60 Vbeta and 13 Jbeta primers characterized the PCR. Produced via immunoSEQ multiplex PCR; TCRdb's table is partial and in-frame only. This sample yields roughly 100,000 clones, of which about 12% are seen a single time; more than 15% belongs to the top ten. Source material: PBMCs. The rearrangement links TRBV2 to TRBJ2-1; TRBD2 aligns across 13 bases. The receptor was derived from a man aged 40-55 years in good health and CMV-seropositive. CDR3: CASSGGLAGLNEQFF. In DNA, the CDR3 is TGTGCCAGCAGTGGGGGACTAGCGGGACTCAATGAGCAGTTCTTC.